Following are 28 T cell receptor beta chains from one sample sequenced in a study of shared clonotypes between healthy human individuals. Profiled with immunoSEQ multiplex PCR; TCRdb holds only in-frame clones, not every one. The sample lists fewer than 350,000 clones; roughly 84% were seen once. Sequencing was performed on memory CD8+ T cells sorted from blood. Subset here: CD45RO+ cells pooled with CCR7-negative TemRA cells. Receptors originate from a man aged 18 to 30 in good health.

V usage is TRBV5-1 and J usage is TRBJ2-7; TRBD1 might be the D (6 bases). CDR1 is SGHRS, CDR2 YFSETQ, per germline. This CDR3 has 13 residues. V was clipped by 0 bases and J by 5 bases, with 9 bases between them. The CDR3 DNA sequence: TGCGCCAGCAGCTTGGTTACAGGGCACGAGCAGTACTTC. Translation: CASSLVTGHEQYF.

This chain's CDR3 is CASSSPKGPNYNEQFF. As DNA, the CDR3 is TGTGCCAGCAGCTCGCCCAAGGGACCCAACTACAATGAGCAGTTCTTC. This chain connects TRBV7-9 to TRBJ2-1; D assignment may be TRBD1 or TRBD2 (5 bases each). Trimming pared 4 bases from V and 3 bases from J, leaving 16 bases between. Germline loops: CDR1 SEHNR, CDR2 FQNEAQ (reference sequence). The CDR3 contains 16 residues.

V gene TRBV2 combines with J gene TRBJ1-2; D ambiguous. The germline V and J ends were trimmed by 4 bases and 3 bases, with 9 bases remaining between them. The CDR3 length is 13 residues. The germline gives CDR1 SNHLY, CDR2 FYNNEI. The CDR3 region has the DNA TGTGCCAGCAGTGGATTAACAGACTATGGCTACACCTTC. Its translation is CASSGLTDYGYTF.

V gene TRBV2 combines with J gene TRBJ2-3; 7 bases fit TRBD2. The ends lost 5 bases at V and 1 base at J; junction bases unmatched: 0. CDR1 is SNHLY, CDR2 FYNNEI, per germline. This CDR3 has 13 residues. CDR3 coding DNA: TGTGCCAGCAGTAGCGGGGGCACAGATACGCAGTATTTT. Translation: CASSSGGTDTQYF.

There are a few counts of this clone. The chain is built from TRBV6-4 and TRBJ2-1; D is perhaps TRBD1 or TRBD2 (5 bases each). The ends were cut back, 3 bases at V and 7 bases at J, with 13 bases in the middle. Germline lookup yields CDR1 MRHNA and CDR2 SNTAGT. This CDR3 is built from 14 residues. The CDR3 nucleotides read TGTGCCAGCAGTGAAGGACAAAGAGGGAATGAGCAGTTCTTC. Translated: CASSEGQRGNEQFF.

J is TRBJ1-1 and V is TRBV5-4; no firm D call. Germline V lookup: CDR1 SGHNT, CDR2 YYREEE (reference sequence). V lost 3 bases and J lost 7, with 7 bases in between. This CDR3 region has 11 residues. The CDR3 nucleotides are TGTGCCAGCAGCTATGGACTTGAAGCTTTCTTT. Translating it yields CASSYGLEAFF. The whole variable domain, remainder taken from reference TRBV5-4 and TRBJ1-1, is ETGVTQSPTHLIKTRGQQVTLRCSSQSGHNTVSWYQQALGQGPQFIFQYYREEENGRGNFPPRFSGLQFPNYSSELNVNALELDDSALYLCASSYGLEAFFGQGTRLTVV.

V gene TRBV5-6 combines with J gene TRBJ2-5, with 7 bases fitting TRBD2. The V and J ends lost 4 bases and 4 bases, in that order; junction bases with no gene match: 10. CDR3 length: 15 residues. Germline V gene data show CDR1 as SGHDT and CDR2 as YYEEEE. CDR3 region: CASSPRDYGGETQYF. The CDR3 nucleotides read TGTGCCAGCAGCCCCCGGGACTATGGTGGAGAGACCCAGTACTTC.

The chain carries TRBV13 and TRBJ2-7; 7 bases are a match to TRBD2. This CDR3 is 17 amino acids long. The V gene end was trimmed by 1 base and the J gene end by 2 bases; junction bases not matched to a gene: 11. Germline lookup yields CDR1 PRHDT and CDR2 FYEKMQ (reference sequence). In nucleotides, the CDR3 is TGTGCCAGCAGCTTAGAAGTTAGTGTCGGGGGGACCTACGAGCAGTACTTC. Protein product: CASSLEVSVGGTYEQYF.

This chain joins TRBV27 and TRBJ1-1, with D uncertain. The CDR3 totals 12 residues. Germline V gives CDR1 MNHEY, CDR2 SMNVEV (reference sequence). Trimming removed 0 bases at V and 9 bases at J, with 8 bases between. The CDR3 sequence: CASSLSYGKAFF. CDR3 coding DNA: TGTGCCAGCAGTTTATCGTATGGAAAAGCTTTCTTT.

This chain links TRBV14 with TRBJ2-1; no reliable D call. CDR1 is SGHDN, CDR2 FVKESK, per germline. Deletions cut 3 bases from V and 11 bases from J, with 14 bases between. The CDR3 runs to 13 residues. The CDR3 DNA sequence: TGTGCCAGCAGCCAGGTCCCGGGCCCTAAGCAGTTCTTC. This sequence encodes CASSQVPGPKQFF.

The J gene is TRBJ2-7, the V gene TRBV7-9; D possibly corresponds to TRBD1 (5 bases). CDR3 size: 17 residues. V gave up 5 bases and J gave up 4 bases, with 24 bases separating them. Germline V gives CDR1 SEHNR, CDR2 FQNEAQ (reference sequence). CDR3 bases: TGTGCCAGCAGCCCGGCAGGGATGTCTCCCACTGCATACGAGCAGTACTTC. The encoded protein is CASSPAGMSPTAYEQYF.

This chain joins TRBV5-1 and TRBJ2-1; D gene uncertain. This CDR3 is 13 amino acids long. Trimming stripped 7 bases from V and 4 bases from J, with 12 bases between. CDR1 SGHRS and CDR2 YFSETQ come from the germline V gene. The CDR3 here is CASRAPDYNEQFF. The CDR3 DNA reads TGCGCCAGCCGGGCACCCGATTACAATGAGCAGTTCTTC.

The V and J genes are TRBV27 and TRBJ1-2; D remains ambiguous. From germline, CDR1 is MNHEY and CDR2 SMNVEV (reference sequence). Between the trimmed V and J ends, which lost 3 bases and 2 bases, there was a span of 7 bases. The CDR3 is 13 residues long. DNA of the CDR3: TGTGCCAGCAGTTTCGGGGTGAACTATGGCTACACCTTC. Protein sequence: CASSFGVNYGYTF.

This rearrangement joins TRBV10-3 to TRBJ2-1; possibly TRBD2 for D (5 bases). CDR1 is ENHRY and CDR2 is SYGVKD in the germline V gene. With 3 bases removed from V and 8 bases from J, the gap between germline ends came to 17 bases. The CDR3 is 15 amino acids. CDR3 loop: CAISDPGLSGDEQFF. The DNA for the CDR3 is TGTGCCATCAGTGACCCAGGACTGTCCGGGGATGAGCAGTTCTTC.

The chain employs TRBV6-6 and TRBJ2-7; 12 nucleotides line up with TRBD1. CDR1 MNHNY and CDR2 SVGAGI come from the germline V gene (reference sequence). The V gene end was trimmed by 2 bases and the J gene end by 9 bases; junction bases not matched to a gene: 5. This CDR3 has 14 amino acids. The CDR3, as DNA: TGTGCCAGCAGTTACGGGACAGGGGGCCCAGGGCAGTACTTC. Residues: CASSYGTGGPGQYF.

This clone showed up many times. CDR3 sequence reads: CASTPVAQETQYF. As DNA, the CDR3 is TGTGCCAGCACCCCCGTTGCTCAAGAGACCCAGTACTTC. The rearrangement uses TRBV7-9 and TRBJ2-5; no clear D. This CDR3 is built from 13 residues. Trimming stripped 7 bases from V and 2 bases from J, with 11 bases between. The germline V gene has CDR1 SEHNR and CDR2 FQNEAQ (reference sequence).

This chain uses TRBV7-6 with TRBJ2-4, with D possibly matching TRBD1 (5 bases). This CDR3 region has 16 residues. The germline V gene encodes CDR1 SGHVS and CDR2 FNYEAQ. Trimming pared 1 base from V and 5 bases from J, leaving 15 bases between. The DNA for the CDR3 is TGTGCCAGCAGCTTAGTGGTCACAGGTCGGGAAAACATTCAGTACTTC. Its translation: CASSLVVTGRENIQYF. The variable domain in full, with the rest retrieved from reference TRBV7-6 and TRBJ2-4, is GAGVSQSPRYKVTKRGQDVALRCDPISGHVSLYWYRQALGQGPEFLTYFNYEAQQDKSGLPNDRFSAERPEGSISTLTIQRTEQRDSAMYRCASSLVVTGRENIQYFGAGTRLSVL.

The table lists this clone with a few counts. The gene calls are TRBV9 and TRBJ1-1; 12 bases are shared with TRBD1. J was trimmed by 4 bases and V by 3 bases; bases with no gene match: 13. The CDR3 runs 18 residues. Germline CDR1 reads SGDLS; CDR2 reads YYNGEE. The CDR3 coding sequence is TGTGCCAGCAGCGCAACTGCCGGGACAGGGGGCCGGGGCACTGAAGCTTTCTTT. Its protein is CASSATAGTGGRGTEAFF. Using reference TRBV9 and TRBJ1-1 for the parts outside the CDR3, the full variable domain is DSGVTQTPKHLITATGQRVTLRCSPRSGDLSVYWYQQSLDQGLQFLIQYYNGEERAKGNILERFSAQQFPDLHSELNLSSLELGDSALYFCASSATAGTGGRGTEAFFGQGTRLTVV.

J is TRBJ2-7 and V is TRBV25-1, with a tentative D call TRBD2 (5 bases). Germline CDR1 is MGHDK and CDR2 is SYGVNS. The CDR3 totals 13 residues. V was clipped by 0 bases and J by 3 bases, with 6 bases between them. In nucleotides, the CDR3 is TGTGCCAGCAGTGAATACGGGGTCTACGAGCAGTACTTC. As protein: CASSEYGVYEQYF.

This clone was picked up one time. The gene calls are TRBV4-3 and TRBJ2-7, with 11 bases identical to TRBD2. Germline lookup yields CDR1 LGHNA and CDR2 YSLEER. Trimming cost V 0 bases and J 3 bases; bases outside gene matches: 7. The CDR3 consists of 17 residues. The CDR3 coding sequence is TGCGCCAGCAGCCAAGAAGAGGGACTAGCGGATCGCTACGAGCAGTACTTC. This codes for CASSQEEGLADRYEQYF.

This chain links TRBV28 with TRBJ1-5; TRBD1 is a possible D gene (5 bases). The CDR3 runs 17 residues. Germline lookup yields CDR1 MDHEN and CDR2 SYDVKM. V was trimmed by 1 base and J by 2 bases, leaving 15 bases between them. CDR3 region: CASSLYTGQIGNQPQHF. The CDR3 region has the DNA TGTGCCAGCAGTTTATATACAGGCCAAATCGGCAATCAGCCCCAGCATTTT.

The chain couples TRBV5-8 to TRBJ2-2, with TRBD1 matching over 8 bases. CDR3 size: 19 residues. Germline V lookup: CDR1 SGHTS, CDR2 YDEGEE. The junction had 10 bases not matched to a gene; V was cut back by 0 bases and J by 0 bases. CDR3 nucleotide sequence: TGTGCCAGCAGCTTGGGACAGGGGCCTGCATTACCGAACACCGGGGAGCTGTTTTTT. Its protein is CASSLGQGPALPNTGELFF.

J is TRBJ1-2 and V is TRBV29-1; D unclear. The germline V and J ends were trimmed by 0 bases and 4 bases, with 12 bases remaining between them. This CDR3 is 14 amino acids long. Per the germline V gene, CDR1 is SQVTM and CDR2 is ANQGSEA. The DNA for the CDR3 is TGCAGCGTTGAAGATCAAGGGTATGGCTATGGCTACACCTTC. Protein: CSVEDQGYGYGYTF. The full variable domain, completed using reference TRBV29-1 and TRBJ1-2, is SAVISQKPSRDICQRGTSLTIQCQVDSQVTMMFWYRQQPGQSLTLIATANQGSEATYESGFVIDKFPISRPNLTFSTLTVSNMSPEDSSIYLCSVEDQGYGYGYTFGSGTRLTVV.

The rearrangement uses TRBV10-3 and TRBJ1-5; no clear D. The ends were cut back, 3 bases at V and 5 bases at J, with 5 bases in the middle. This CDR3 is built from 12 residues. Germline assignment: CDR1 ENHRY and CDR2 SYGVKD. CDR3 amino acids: CAISDGYQPQHF. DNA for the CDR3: TGTGCCATCAGTGACGGGTATCAGCCCCAGCATTTT.

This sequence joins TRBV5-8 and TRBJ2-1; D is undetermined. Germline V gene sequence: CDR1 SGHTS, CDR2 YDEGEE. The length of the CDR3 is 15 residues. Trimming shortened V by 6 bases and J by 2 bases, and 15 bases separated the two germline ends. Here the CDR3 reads CASTQLESTYNEQFF. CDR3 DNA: TGTGCCAGCACCCAGCTCGAGTCGACCTACAATGAGCAGTTCTTC.

The CDR3 nucleotides are TGTGCCAGCAGTTTCTTACTCGACATACAAGAGACCCAGTACTTC. It yields the protein CASSFLLDIQETQYF. The genes are TRBV28 and TRBJ2-5; D is uncertain. V was pared by 3 bases and J by 2 bases, with 13 bases between. The CDR3 is made up of 15 amino acids. Germline assignment: CDR1 MDHEN and CDR2 SYDVKM.

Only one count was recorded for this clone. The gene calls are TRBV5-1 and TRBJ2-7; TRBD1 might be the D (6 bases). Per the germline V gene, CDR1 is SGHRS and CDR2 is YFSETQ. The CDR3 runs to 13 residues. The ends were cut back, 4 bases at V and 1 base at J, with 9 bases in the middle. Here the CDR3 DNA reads TGCGCCAGCAGCGGTGGACAGTCCTACGAGCAGTACTTC. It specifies CASSGGQSYEQYF.

The DNA of the CDR3 is TGCACCACATCGGCGCCGCCAGCTACCGACACCGGGGAGCTGTTTTTT. It codes for CTTSAPPATDTGELFF. The chain combines TRBV1 with TRBJ2-2. TRBV1 has pseudogene status. The CDR3 spans 16 residues.